This T cell receptor beta chain was recorded in a study of OX40 agonist ivuxolimab in advanced cancers. Notes on the study in general: Partial responders receiving 0.1-3.0 mg/kg showed among the lowest clonal expansion. CD4+ and CD8+ blood T cells expanded clonally by week 6 at 0.1 to 3.0 mg/kg.

This clone was seen once. The antigen remains unidentified. The V end was cut by 1 base, the J end by 6 bases, with 10 bases between. CDR3 size: 14 residues. Germline V CDR1 and CDR2: MNHEY, SMNVEV (reference sequence). Repertoires were generated with immunoSEQ multiplex PCR, while TCRdb's copy carries only in-frame clones and drops some. Of tens of thousands of clones listed, around four fifths are singletons. Sequenced here: CD4+ or CD8+ T cells sorted from blood, sampled in a trial of the OX40 agonist ivuxolimab. The origin of this receptor is an adult with an advanced solid tumor such as melanoma, head and neck, liver or kidney cancer. The chain joins TRBV27 to TRBJ1-5; D might be TRBD1 (5 bases). The CDR3 DNA sequence: TGTGCCAGCAGTTTATTAGGGGAGGGTCAGCCCCAGCATTTT. Translation: CASSLLGEGQPQHF.